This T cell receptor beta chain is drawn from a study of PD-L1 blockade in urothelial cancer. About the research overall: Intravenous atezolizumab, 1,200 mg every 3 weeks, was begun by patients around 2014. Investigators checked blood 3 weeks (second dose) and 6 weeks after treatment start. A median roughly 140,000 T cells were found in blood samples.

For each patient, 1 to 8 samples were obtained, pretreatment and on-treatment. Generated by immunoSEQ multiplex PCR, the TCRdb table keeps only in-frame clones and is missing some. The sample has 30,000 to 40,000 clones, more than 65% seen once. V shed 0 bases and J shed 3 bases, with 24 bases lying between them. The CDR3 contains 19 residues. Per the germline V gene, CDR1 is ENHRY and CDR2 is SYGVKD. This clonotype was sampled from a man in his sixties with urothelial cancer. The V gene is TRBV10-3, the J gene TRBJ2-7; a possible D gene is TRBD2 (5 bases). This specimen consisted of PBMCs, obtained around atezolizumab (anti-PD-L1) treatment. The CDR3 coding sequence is TGTGCCATCAGTGAGTCGAGAGTTAAAAGCCCGGGAACAAGCTACGAGCAGTACTTC. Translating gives CAISESRVKSPGTSYEQYF.